This T cell receptor (beta chain) was recovered during a study of tissue T cells after allogeneic stem cell transplantation. Study-level background: Pathologist review favored tissue samples showing histologically apparent lymphocytes. Study results and caveats: Tissue-detected TCR repertoire was only partly captured by blood and spleen T cells. Across patients, clones rarely overlapped, yet motif clusters were shared tissue-specifically.

TCRdb's table, derived via immunoSEQ multiplex PCR, lists solely in-frame clones and lacks some. The table has some 25,000 clones, over 70% seen once; the top ten hold less than 10%. Comparators without hematopoietic cell transplant had other cancers, at least five gastrointestinal samples, and no known gastrointestinal disease. Trimming took 6 bases from V and 7 from J, leaving 12 bases between them. CDR1 is MNHEY, CDR2 SVGAGI, per germline. The CDR3 is 12 residues long. This clone was observed a single time. Its target is unknown. The sample in question was tissue from the ileum, obtained at autopsy. The source is a female donor of 60 years or more with lung cancer. The V and J genes are TRBV6-5 and TRBJ1-1; a possible D gene is TRBD1 (6 bases). The CDR3 DNA sequence: TGTGCCAGCAGGAGGGGGGAGGGTGAAGCTTTCTTT. The encoded protein is CASRRGEGEAFF.